This passage covers 3 T cell receptor beta chains from one sample sequenced in a study of T cells after yellow fever vaccination (dated by TCRdb to the late 2010s). The library came from 5' RACE. For sequencing, an Illumina NovaSeq 6000 was employed. The public reads were reanalyzed by TCRdb: fastp trimming at Q25, MiXCR alignment, in-frame beta chains only. Every entry covers one CDR3 protein and lists the most common genes and DNA from its rows. The sample table records some 240,000 distinct CDR3 sequences; approximately 3.6% of these occur just once. Clones ranked in the top ten supply 19% of the sample. This specimen's treatment or condition label, interpreted: live attenuated yellow fever vaccine strain. The input for sequencing was PBMCs, taken 15 days after the yellow fever booster vaccination. Receptor source: a man aged 18 to 30 who received the YFV17D yellow fever vaccine.

This clonotype was counted ten times or more. CDR3 DNA sequence: TGCGCCAGCAGCCAGGTGGCCCGGAGACAGGGCACAGATACGCAGTATTTT. This translates into CASSQVARRQGTDTQYF. V usage is TRBV4-3 and J usage is TRBJ2-3; a possible D gene is TRBD1 (6 bases). The germline CDR1 and CDR2 sequences are LGHNA and YSLEER. Trimming took off 3 bases at V and 1 base at J, with 17 bases between the two ends. The CDR3 extends over 17 amino acids.

This clonotype was seen repeatedly, ten times or more. V gene TRBV30 combines with J gene TRBJ2-3; TRBD2 matches 9 bases. V shed 4 bases and J 6 bases; nucleotides not matched to a gene: 5. This CDR3 contains 13 residues. CDR1 is GTSNPN and CDR2 is SVGIG in the germline V gene (reference sequence). The CDR3: CAWNRRGGDTQYF. The CDR3 DNA is TGTGCCTGGAACCGGCGGGGGGGGGATACGCAGTATTTT.

Ten or more counts support this clonotype. The DNA for the CDR3 is TGTGCCAGCAGTGCCGGGGCAAACTCTGGGGCCAACGTCCTGACTTTC. Encoded protein: CASSAGANSGANVLTF. The V and J genes are TRBV11-2 and TRBJ2-6, with D perhaps matching TRBD1 or TRBD2 (5 bases each). Germline V gives CDR1 SGHAT, CDR2 FQNNGV. The CDR3 extends over 16 amino acids. The germline V and J ends were trimmed by 6 bases and 0 bases, with 12 bases remaining between them. Variable domain in full (rest from reference TRBV11-2 and TRBJ2-6): EAGVAQSPRYKIIEKRQSVAFWCNPISGHATLYWYQQILGQGPKLLIQFQNNGVVDDSQLPKDRFSAERLKGVDSTLKIQPAKLEDSAVYLCASSAGANSGANVLTFGAGSRLTVL.